The rows below give T cell receptor beta chains drawn from one sample of a study of T cell changes during pregnancy in multiple sclerosis. TCRdb's table, derived via immunoSEQ multiplex PCR, lists solely in-frame clones and lacks some. Of about 47,000 clones listed, about 92% were seen once; the top ten hold around 2%. Here the sequenced sample was peripheral blood, taken in the third trimester of pregnancy. The source is a female donor with multiple sclerosis, enrolled in a pregnancy study. Both conserved end residues are part of each CDR3. The D gene is left open where the match is weak. Rows give clone size only sometimes, using once, few, many, or a class for an expanded clone.

TRBV11-2,few,TRBJ2-7,.,CASSLNGIEQYF,TGTGCCAGCAGCTTGAACGGGATCGAGCAGTACTTC
TRBV29-1,.,TRBJ2-7,.,CSVAPGGEQYF,TGCAGCGTTGCGCCAGGTGGAGAGCAGTACTTC
TRBV2,.,TRBJ2-2,.,CASSGRPGGGTGELFF,TGTGCCAGCAGTGGACGCCCAGGGGGAGGAACCGGGGAGCTGTTTTTT
TRBV7-9,once,TRBJ2-1,TRBD2,CASYESGRAIEQFF,TGTGCCAGCTATGAGAGCGGGAGGGCCATTGAGCAGTTCTTC
TRBV7-2,.,TRBJ2-1,TRBD1,CASSLSRTGGLGSYNEQFF,TGTGCCAGCAGCTTATCTCGCACAGGGGGGCTAGGCTCCTACAATGAGCAGTTCTTC
TRBV15,.,TRBJ1-2,.,CATSERSLRGGYTF,TGTGCCACCAGCGAGAGGAGCCTTAGAGGCGGCTACACCTTC
TRBV30,.,TRBJ2-2,.,CAWSEGGTGELFF,TGTGCCTGGAGTGAAGGCGGGACCGGGGAGCTGTTTTTT
TRBV9,.,TRBJ2-1,TRBD2,CASSVELAGHNEQFF,TGTGCCAGCAGCGTAGAACTAGCGGGACACAATGAGCAGTTCTTC
TRBV27,.,TRBJ2-3,.,CASSLPPAGPQYF,TGTGCCAGCAGTTTACCTCCAGCAGGTCCGCAGTATTTT
TRBV4-3,.,TRBJ2-7,.,CASSQDWTAPSYEQYF,TGCGCCAGCAGCCAAGATTGGACAGCGCCCTCCTACGAGCAGTACTTC
TRBV2,.,TRBJ2-5,TRBD2,CASRDPLAGEGFETQYF,TGTGCCAGCAGGGACCCTCTAGCGGGAGAAGGTTTTGAGACCCAGTACTTC
TRBV6-1,.,TRBJ2-2,TRBD1,CASSEARDRGELFF,TGTGCCAGCAGTGAAGCCAGGGACAGGGGGGAGCTGTTTTTT
TRBV4-1,.,TRBJ2-4,.,CASSQDLRGNIQYF,TGCGCCAGCAGCCAAGACCTAAGGGGAAACATTCAGTACTTC
TRBV29-1,.,TRBJ2-6,.,CSVEEGSGANVLTF,TGCAGCGTTGAAGAAGGGAGCGGGGCCAACGTCCTGACTTTC
TRBV13,once,TRBJ2-7,TRBD1,CASSLRGPFSYEQYF,TGTGCCAGCAGCTTGAGGGGGCCCTTCTCCTACGAGCAGTACTTC
TRBV11-2,.,TRBJ1-4,TRBD1,CASSSGTGLRKLFF,TGTGCCAGCAGCTCCGGGACAGGGTTGAGAAAACTGTTTTTT
TRBV18,.,TRBJ2-3,TRBD2,CASSPPGSGGFTDTQYF,TGTGCCAGCTCACCACCTGGAAGCGGGGGCTTCACAGATACGCAGTATTTT
TRBV5-1,.,TRBJ2-3,TRBD2,CASSSATSGRQYF,TGCGCCAGCAGCTCGGCAACTAGCGGGAGACAGTATTTT
TRBV28,.,TRBJ1-1,.,CASSGYMNTEAFF,TGTGCCAGCAGTGGTTACATGAACACTGAAGCTTTCTTT
TRBV5-6,.,TRBJ2-1,TRBD1,CASSLPGQGLIEEQFF,TGTGCCAGCAGCTTACCGGGACAGGGGTTAATAGAGGAGCAGTTCTTC
TRBV11-2,.,TRBJ1-1,.,CASSLMGRRNTEAFF,TGTGCCAGCAGCCTAATGGGCAGGCGGAACACTGAAGCTTTCTTT
TRBV27,.,TRBJ1-4,.,CASSLQPGLRTEKLFF,TGTGCCAGCAGTTTACAGCCAGGGTTAAGGACTGAAAAACTGTTTTTT
TRBV21-1,once,TRBJ2-3,.,CASSKPGQRFTDTQYF,TGTGCCAGCAGCAAACCGGGACAGCGATTCACAGATACGCAGTATTTT
TRBV6-6,.,TRBJ2-5,.,CASWTTGVQETQYF,TGTGCCAGCTGGACTACCGGGGTCCAAGAGACCCAGTACTTC
TRBV9,.,TRBJ1-3,TRBD1,CASSVAGTGGNTIYF,TGTGCCAGCAGCGTAGCCGGGACAGGAGGAAACACCATATATTTT
TRBV9,.,TRBJ2-3,TRBD1,CASTRDSPSTDTQYF,TGTGCCAGCACCCGGGACAGCCCTAGCACAGATACGCAGTATTTT
TRBV9,once,TRBJ2-7,.,CASSVGREAGSYEQYF,TGTGCCAGCAGCGTAGGGAGGGAGGCAGGCTCCTACGAGCAGTACTTC
TRBV27,.,TRBJ2-1,TRBD1,CASNLDRDNNEQFF,TGTGCCAGCAACTTGGACAGGGATAACAATGAGCAGTTCTTC
TRBV5-1,.,TRBJ2-7,.,CASSLVGVGYEQYF,TGCGCCAGCAGCTTAGTAGGGGTTGGCTACGAGCAGTACTTC
TRBV7-2,.,TRBJ2-7,TRBD1,CASSLWDRGFSEQYF,TGTGCCAGCAGCTTATGGGACAGGGGGTTTAGCGAGCAGTACTTC
TRBV11-2,.,TRBJ2-7,TRBD2,CASGKTSGVSYEQYF,TGTGCCAGCGGGAAGACTAGCGGGGTATCCTACGAGCAGTACTTC
TRBV30,few,TRBJ2-3,TRBD2,CAWSEGLAGADTQYF,TGTGCCTGGAGTGAGGGACTAGCGGGAGCAGATACGCAGTATTTT
TRBV16,.,TRBJ2-4,TRBD2,CASSQPISGILAKNIQYF,TGTGCCAGCAGCCAACCAATCAGCGGGATACTAGCCAAAAACATTCAGTACTTC
TRBV7-9,once,TRBJ2-1,.,CASSLVVSEQFF,TGTGCCAGCAGTCTAGTTGTGAGCGAGCAGTTCTTC
TRBV5-1,few,TRBJ2-1,TRBD2,CASSLGSTSAENEQFF,TGCGCCAGCAGCTTGGGATCGACTAGCGCTGAGAATGAGCAGTTCTTC
TRBV18,.,TRBJ1-5,.,CASSPQVDQPQHF,TGTGCCAGCTCACCGCAAGTAGATCAGCCCCAGCATTTT
TRBV7-6,.,TRBJ2-2,.,CASSLGAELFF,TGTGCCAGCAGCTTAGGGGCGGAGCTGTTTTTT
TRBV7-2,.,TRBJ2-5,.,CASSKSGVRETQYF,TGTGCCAGCAGCAAATCGGGAGTGCGGGAGACCCAGTACTTC
TRBV5-1,.,TRBJ2-1,TRBD2,CASSLGAGGQGNEQFF,TGCGCCAGCAGCTTGGGAGCGGGAGGGCAAGGCAATGAGCAGTTCTTC
TRBV27,.,TRBJ2-3,TRBD2,CASSPQTSGSTDTQYF,TGTGCCAGCAGTCCTCAGACTAGCGGGAGCACAGATACGCAGTATTTT
TRBV5-4,.,TRBJ2-3,TRBD2,CASSHDRSGRAMMDTQYF,TGTGCCAGCAGCCACGATCGAAGCGGGAGGGCCATGATGGATACGCAGTATTTT
TRBV28,once,TRBJ2-3,TRBD2,CASSLSTSGPLDTQYF,TGTGCCAGCAGTCTGTCGACTAGCGGTCCCTTAGATACGCAGTATTTT
TRBV7-3,.,TRBJ2-1,TRBD1,CASSQQGAGVNEQFF,TGTGCCAGCAGCCAACAGGGGGCAGGAGTCAATGAGCAGTTCTTC
TRBV19,.,TRBJ2-1,.,CASSPPNRVEQFF,TGTGCCAGTAGTCCTCCCAACCGGGTTGAGCAGTTCTTC
TRBV7-2,.,TRBJ1-3,.,CASSLGRRGNTIYF,TGTGCCAGCAGCTTAGGGAGACGTGGAAACACCATATATTTT
TRBV13,.,TRBJ2-7,.,CASSDGTLLDEQYF,TGTGCCAGCAGCGACGGGACACTACTGGACGAGCAGTACTTC
TRBV6-5,.,TRBJ1-1,.,CASSYSTGTEAFF,TGTGCCAGCAGTTACTCAACTGGCACTGAAGCTTTCTTT
TRBV7-6,.,TRBJ1-1,.,CASSLHRNTEAFF,TGTGCCAGCAGCTTACATAGGAACACTGAAGCTTTCTTT
TRBV10-3,.,TRBJ2-3,.,CAIMPQGDRNTQYF,TGTGCCATCATGCCCCAGGGCGATAGGAATACGCAGTATTTT
TRBV28,.,TRBJ1-1,.,CAITRGDRRRSNTEAFF,TGTGCCATCACCCGGGGGGACCGGCGACGATCGAACACTGAAGCTTTCTTT
TRBV9,.,TRBJ1-1,TRBD1,CASSVEGQGATEAFF,TGTGCCAGCAGCGTAGAGGGACAGGGGGCCACTGAAGCTTTCTTT
TRBV19,.,TRBJ1-1,TRBD1,CASSIAKGTGRTEAFF,TGTGCCAGTAGTATTGCGAAAGGGACAGGAAGGACTGAAGCTTTCTTT
TRBV4-3,.,TRBJ1-1,.,CASSQGGVGEAFF,TGCGCCAGCAGCCAAGGCGGAGTGGGTGAAGCTTTCTTT
TRBV5-5,.,TRBJ1-2,.,CASSQNYGYTF,TGTGCCAGCAGCCAAAATTATGGCTACACCTTC
TRBV27,.,TRBJ2-7,.,CASSQKSSYEQYF,TGTGCCAGCAGTCAAAAGAGCTCCTACGAGCAGTACTTC
TRBV28,.,TRBJ2-2,TRBD2,CASSSLGGSGSRTGELFF,TGTGCCAGCAGTTCGTTAGGGGGTAGCGGGAGTAGAACCGGGGAGCTGTTTTTT
TRBV5-8,.,TRBJ2-5,TRBD2,CASSPPVASGANQETQYF,TGTGCCAGCAGCCCCCCGGTAGCTAGCGGGGCCAACCAAGAGACCCAGTACTTC
TRBV30,.,TRBJ2-7,.,CAWKEGLWPQEEQYF,TGTGCCTGGAAGGAGGGACTGTGGCCCCAAGAGGAGCAGTACTTC
TRBV5-8,.,TRBJ2-3,.,CASSPIGTLTDTQYF,TGTGCCAGCAGCCCTATAGGGACACTCACAGATACGCAGTATTTT